The 6 T cell receptor beta chains given below trace back to one sample, sequenced in a study of graft-versus-host responses after intestinal transplantation. Libraries were prepared by immunoSEQ multiplex PCR; TCRdb keeps only in-frame clonotypes and omits some of them. The data hold some 100,000 clones, with around nine tenths observed a single time. These receptors are not linked to any known antigen. Sequencing was performed on unstimulated CD8+ T cells sorted from spleen or lymph node cells, taken before intestinal transplant. These receptors all stem from a human donor who received an intestinal transplant.

The J gene is TRBJ2-5, the V gene TRBV13; D ambiguous. The CDR3 contains 11 residues. Per the germline V gene, CDR1 is PRHDT and CDR2 is FYEKMQ (reference sequence). V lost 3 bases and J lost 4, with 3 bases in between. This CDR3 reads CASSLSETQYF. The DNA of the CDR3 is TGTGCCAGCAGCTTGTCAGAGACCCAGTACTTC.

The gene calls are TRBV30 and TRBJ1-6; D is unclear. The CDR3 extends over 14 amino acids. CDR1 is GTSNPN, CDR2 SVGIG, per germline (reference sequence). The V gene lost 0 bases and the J gene lost 8 bases, with 11 bases spanning the gap. The CDR3 protein is CAWSVFQRHSPLHF. CDR3 nucleotides: TGTGCCTGGAGTGTTTTCCAGAGGCATTCACCCCTCCACTTT.

The sample holds a few counts of this clone. The rearrangement joins TRBV5-1 to TRBJ1-1; D ambiguous. V was shortened by 3 bases and J by 1 base, with 13 bases between the two germline ends. From germline, CDR1 is SGHRS and CDR2 YFSETQ. The CDR3 sequence is 15 residues long. The CDR3 spells CASSSTATGNTEAFF. CDR3 DNA: TGCGCCAGCAGCTCGACCGCTACTGGGAACACTGAAGCTTTCTTT.

The chain carries TRBV5-5 and TRBJ1-6; no clear D gene. The V gene lost 0 bases and the J gene lost 6 bases, with 7 bases spanning the gap. This CDR3 has 14 amino acids. The germline CDR1 and CDR2 sequences are SGHKS and YYEKEE (reference sequence). CDR3 amino acids: CASSLGRVNSPLHF. The CDR3 region has the DNA TGTGCCAGCAGCTTGGGACGGGTTAATTCACCCCTCCACTTT.

This clone has more than one count but fewer than ten. This chain connects TRBV10-1 to TRBJ2-7; TRBD2 is a possible D gene (5 bases). Germline CDR1 reads WNHNN; CDR2 reads SYGVQD (reference sequence). The length of the CDR3 is 12 residues. The CDR3 loop reads CPRFRDTYEQYF. CDR3 bases: TGCCCCCGCTTTCGGGATACCTACGAGCAGTACTTC.

The chain couples TRBV6-1 to TRBJ2-7, with 12 bases fitting TRBD2. J lost 6 bases, V lost 5 bases, and 8 bases had no gene match. Germline V gives CDR1 MNHNS, CDR2 SASEGT. The CDR3 covers 15 residues. CDR3 nucleotide sequence: TGTGCCAGCAGTCTTCGACTAGCGGGAGCGGGCGAGCAGTACTTC. Encoded protein: CASSLRLAGAGEQYF.